This TCR beta chain was identified in a study of cytomegalovirus exposure and HLA in healthy donors. With V trimmed by 5 bases and J by 3 bases, 9 bases remained unmatched. This CDR3 has 16 residues. Germline-derived CDR1 and CDR2 are SGHAT and FQNNGV. The PCR contained 60 Vbeta and 13 Jbeta primers. This table comes from immunoSEQ multiplex PCR, and its TCRdb copy is limited to in-frame clones, with some not included. The sample yields 100,000 to 150,000 clones, over 60% seen once. On this clone itself: Its matching antigen is unknown.

Study results and limitations: HLA-A and HLA-B allele assignments for most subjects were reportedly predicted accurately using TCR beta sequences. Sequencing likely caused a cluster of highly shared sequence variants.

Sequenced sample: PBMCs. The chain couples TRBV11-2 to TRBJ2-1, with 8 positions matching TRBD1. This TCR came from a human donor in good health. CDR3 region: CASSMPTGVHYNEQFF. CDR3 nucleotides: TGTGCCAGCAGCATGCCGACAGGGGTCCACTACAATGAGCAGTTCTTC.